Given below is one TCR beta chain in context. The donor cohort consisted entirely of Caucasian adults residing in Nashville, Tennessee. The data originate from a study of shared clonotypes between healthy human individuals. TCRdb keeps only in-frame clones here, not all; method: immunoSEQ multiplex PCR. The sample lists approximately 2,300,000 clones, 85% to 95% occurring once. Germline CDR1 reads SGHTS; CDR2 reads YDEGEE. V was clipped by 2 bases and J by 6 bases, with 6 bases between them. The CDR3 covers 12 residues. The source is a man aged 18-30 years in good health. Some clones in this sample may be carry-over from other donors' samples. The J gene is TRBJ1-5, the V gene TRBV5-8; no reliable D call. The material sequenced was naive CD4+ T cells from PBMCs. The subset denotes: CD45RA+ positively selected. The CDR3 sequence is CASSLQRQPQHF. DNA for the CDR3: TGTGCCAGCAGCTTACAGCGTCAGCCCCAGCATTTT.